There are many counts of the clone carrying this T cell receptor (beta chain). The antigen remains undetermined. The sample belongs to a study of early T cells in non-severe SARS-CoV-2 infection. Overall study context: It was bulk RNA from unsorted whole blood that was sequenced, and the chains were unpaired.

Study results and caveats: Using VDJdb, the matching emphasized anti-spike CD8 responses while missing private and CD4 specificities.

The V and J ends lost 6 bases and 4 bases, in that order; junction bases with no gene match: 3. Germline CDR1 SGHRS, CDR2 YFSETQ. This CDR3 is 13 amino acids long. Unique molecular identifiers were affixed to single, distinct cDNA molecules. TCRdb called the 5' RACE reads again in MiXCR, with one record for every CDR3 protein. The repertoire holds about 29,000 distinct CDR3 sequences, more than 3.5% seen once, with 6.3% in the top ten. The TCR originated in an adult who was a healthcare worker with PCR-confirmed SARS-CoV-2 infection or an uninfected control (not recorded which). The V gene is TRBV5-1, the J gene TRBJ2-5, with 10 bases fitting TRBD1. The sequencing sample was made of whole blood. The CDR3 spells CASNRDRGETQYF. CDR3 in DNA: TGCGCCAGCAACCGGGACAGGGGAGAGACCCAGTACTTC.